The entry below gives a single T cell receptor (beta chain) sequence along with its context. This sample is drawn from a study of blood T cell repertoires in COVID-19. About the research overall: The cDNA or gDNA used as material had been derived from T cells, B-cell-depleted T cells, or PBMCs.

Only in-frame clones appear in the TCRdb table, and some are missing; sequencing was by immunoSEQ multiplex PCR. The sample shows under 350,000 clones, over 75% of them seen only once. CDR1 is SNHLY and CDR2 is FYNNEI in the germline V gene. The CDR3 totals 14 residues. The junction had 6 bases not matched to a gene; V was cut back by 6 bases and J by 3 bases. The TCR was taken from a woman aged 30 to 39 with COVID-19, enrolled during active disease. The gene calls are TRBV2 and TRBJ2-7, with TRBD2 matching 9 bases. Sequencing was performed on peripheral blood. The CDR3 DNA sequence: TGTGCCAGCAGAGGGGCGGGAGGGTTCTACGAGCAGTACTTC. Its translation is CASRGAGGFYEQYF.